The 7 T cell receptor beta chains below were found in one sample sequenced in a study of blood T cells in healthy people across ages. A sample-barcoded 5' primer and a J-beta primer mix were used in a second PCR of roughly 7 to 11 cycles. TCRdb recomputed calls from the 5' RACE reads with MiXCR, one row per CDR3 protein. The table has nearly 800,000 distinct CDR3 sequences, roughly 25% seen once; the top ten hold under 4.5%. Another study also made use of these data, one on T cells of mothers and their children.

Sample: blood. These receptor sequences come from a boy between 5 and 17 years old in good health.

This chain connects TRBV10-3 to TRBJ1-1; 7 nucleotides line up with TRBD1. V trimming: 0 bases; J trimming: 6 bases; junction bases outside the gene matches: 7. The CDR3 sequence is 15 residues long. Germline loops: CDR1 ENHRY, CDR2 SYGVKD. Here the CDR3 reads CAISESGQLGSEAFF. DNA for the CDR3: TGTGCCATCAGTGAGTCGGGACAGTTGGGCTCTGAAGCTTTCTTT.

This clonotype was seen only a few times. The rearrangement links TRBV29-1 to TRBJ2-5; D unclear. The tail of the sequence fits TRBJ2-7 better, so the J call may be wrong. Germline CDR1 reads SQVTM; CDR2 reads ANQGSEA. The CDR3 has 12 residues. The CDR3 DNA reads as TGCAGCGTGAAGGCGGATACCGACGAGCAGTACTTC. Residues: CSVKADTDEQYF.

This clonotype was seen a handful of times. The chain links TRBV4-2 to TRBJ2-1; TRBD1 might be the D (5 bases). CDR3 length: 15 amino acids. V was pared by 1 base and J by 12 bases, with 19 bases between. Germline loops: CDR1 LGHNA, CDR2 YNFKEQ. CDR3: CASSQVKIGSRGQFF. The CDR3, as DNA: TGTGCCAGCAGCCAAGTTAAGATTGGGTCTAGGGGGCAGTTCTTC.

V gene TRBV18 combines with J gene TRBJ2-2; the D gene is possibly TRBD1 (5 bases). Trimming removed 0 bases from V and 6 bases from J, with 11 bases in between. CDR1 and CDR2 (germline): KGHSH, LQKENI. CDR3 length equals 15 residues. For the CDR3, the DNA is TGTGCCAGCTCACCACCGTCCCGACAGTCCGGGGAGCTGTTTTTT. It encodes CASSPPSRQSGELFF.

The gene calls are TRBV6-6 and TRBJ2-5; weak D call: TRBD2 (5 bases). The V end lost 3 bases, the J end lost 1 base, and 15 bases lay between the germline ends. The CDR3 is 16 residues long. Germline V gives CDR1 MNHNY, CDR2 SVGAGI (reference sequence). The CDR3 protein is CASSYSPARAQETQYF. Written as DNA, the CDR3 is TGTGCCAGCAGTTATAGCCCCGCGAGGGCCCAAGAGACCCAGTACTTC.

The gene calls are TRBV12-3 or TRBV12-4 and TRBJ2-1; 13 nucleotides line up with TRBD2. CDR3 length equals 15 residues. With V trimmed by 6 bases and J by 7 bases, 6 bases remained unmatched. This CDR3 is CASRILGLAGNEQFF. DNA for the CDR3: TGTGCCAGCAGAATTCTGGGACTAGCGGGGAATGAGCAGTTCTTC.

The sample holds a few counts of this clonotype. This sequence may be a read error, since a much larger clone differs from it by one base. DNA of the CDR3: TGCAGTGCTAGAGATTTCGGCACCTTCTCCTACGAGCAGCACTTC. Amino acid sequence: CSARDFGTFSYEQHF. The gene calls are TRBV20-1 and TRBJ2-7; D unresolved. Germline loops: CDR1 DFQATT, CDR2 SNEGSKA (reference sequence). The CDR3 consists of 15 residues.